This TCR beta chain was retrieved from a study of CD8 T cells in Susac syndrome. RNA was extracted with the RNeasy kit, and a quantity of roughly 0.5 to 1 ug was reverse transcribed using random hexamers. TCRdb re-called the immunoSEQ multiplex PCR reads through MiXCR, storing one row per CDR3 protein. The data hold some 57,000 distinct CDR3 sequences, with around nine tenths observed a single time. Per the germline V gene, CDR1 is MNHEY and CDR2 is SVGEGT. Trimming left V 2 bases short and J 10 bases short, with 12 bases between. CDR3 size: 13 residues. This chain links TRBV6-2 or TRBV6-3 with TRBJ2-1; no clear D gene. This clonotype was obtained from a human donor in good health. Sequenced sample: CD8+ T cells from PBMCs. As DNA, the CDR3 is TGTGCCAGCAGTTACCTTGACACCTCCGAGCAGTTCTTC. Its protein product is CASSYLDTSEQFF.